Following are 20 T cell receptor beta chains from one sample sequenced in a study of blood T cell repertoires in COVID-19. Sequencing used immunoSEQ multiplex PCR; TCRdb keeps in-frame clones, though not all of them. Counted here are 200,000 to 300,000 clones, 88% occurring once; the ten biggest clones make up 1.2%. Sequencing used PBMCs or T cells enriched from blood (not recorded which). These receptors all stem from a woman aged 35 to 49 with acute COVID-19.

This chain connects TRBV12-3 or TRBV12-4 to TRBJ1-2; D uncertain. The CDR3 has 13 residues. V was cut by 3 bases and J by 2 bases, with 7 bases left in between. The CDR3 spells CASSLSENYGYTF. The DNA for the CDR3 is TGTGCCAGCAGTTTGAGCGAGAACTATGGCTACACCTTC.

The chain joins TRBV7-2 to TRBJ1-1; D remains ambiguous. The germline V gene encodes CDR1 SGHTA and CDR2 FQGNSA. CDR3 length equals 13 residues. V lost 2 bases and J lost 11, with 15 bases in between. As DNA, the CDR3 is TGTGCCAGCAGCTTACCAACAACGACACGGGCTTTCTTT. Translation: CASSLPTTTRAFF. Full variable domain (missing parts from reference TRBV7-2 and TRBJ1-1): GAGVSQSPSNKVTEKGKDVELRCDPISGHTALYWYRQSLGQGLEFLIYFQGNSAPDKSGLPSDRFSAERTGGSVSTLTIQRTQQEDSAVYLCASSLPTTTRAFFGQGTRLTVV.

This clone was detected only a few times. The gene calls are TRBV5-4 and TRBJ1-3, with D tentatively TRBD1 (5 bases). This CDR3 contains 16 residues. The germline CDR1 and CDR2 sequences are SGHNT and YYREEE (reference sequence). The V end lost 0 bases, the J end lost 0 bases, and 10 bases lay between the germline ends. The CDR3 sequence is CASSLDLGGSGNTIYF. The CDR3 nucleotides are TGTGCCAGCAGCTTGGATCTCGGGGGCTCTGGAAACACCATATATTTT.

CDR3 residues: CASGQSRDNEAFF. CDR3 nucleotides: TGTGCCAGCGGACAGAGTCGGGACAATGAAGCTTTCTTT. The chain uses TRBV3-1 (or the pseudogene TRBV3-2) and TRBJ1-1; maybe TRBD1 (6 bases). The V end lost 8 bases, the J end lost 7 bases, and 17 bases lay between the germline ends. The CDR3 runs 13 residues. Germline CDR1 is LGHDT and CDR2 is YNNKEL (reference sequence).

This clone was found a few times. V usage is TRBV3-1 (or the pseudogene TRBV3-2) and J usage is TRBJ1-1; D perhaps matches TRBD1 (6 bases). Trimming took off 6 bases at V and 1 base at J, with 12 bases between the two ends. Germline CDR1 reads LGHDT; CDR2 reads YNNKEL (reference sequence). This CDR3 has 14 residues. Written as DNA, the CDR3 is TGTGCCAGCAGGGACACAGGGAGGAACACTGAAGCTTTCTTT. This encodes CASRDTGRNTEAFF.

The gene calls are TRBV28 and TRBJ1-5; D not resolved. The CDR3 loop spans 14 amino acids. Trimming pared 6 bases from V and 3 bases from J, leaving 12 bases between. Germline V CDR1 and CDR2: MDHEN, SYDVKM. The CDR3: CASRVAGFNQPQHF. For the CDR3, the DNA is TGTGCCAGCAGGGTTGCTGGCTTCAATCAGCCCCAGCATTTT.

This sequence joins TRBV11-3 and TRBJ2-5, with D uncertain. V shed 3 bases and J shed 5 bases, with 13 bases lying between them. In germline, CDR1 is SGHNT, CDR2 YENEEA. The CDR3 is made up of 14 amino acids. In DNA form, the CDR3 reads TGTGCCAGCAGCTTGATTGTCGACGGGGAGACCCAGTACTTC. Translated: CASSLIVDGETQYF.

The genes are TRBV9 and TRBJ1-2, with TRBD1 matching 9 bases. Germline CDR1 and CDR2: SGDLS and YYNGEE. V was clipped by 0 bases and J by 7 bases; unmatched bases: 10. CDR3 size: 16 residues. The CDR3 loop reads CASSVERRTGAGGYTF. The CDR3 DNA follows: TGTGCCAGCAGCGTAGAACGGAGGACAGGGGCGGGTGGCTACACCTTC.

The chain recombines TRBV24-1 with TRBJ2-7; D not certain. Germline CDR1 KGHDR, CDR2 SFDVKD. V was pared by 6 bases and J by 1 base, with 12 bases between. CDR3 size: 14 residues. CDR3 in amino acids: CATSSNSGSYEQYF. Here the CDR3 DNA reads TGTGCCACCAGTTCAAACTCCGGGTCCTACGAGCAGTACTTC.

The rearrangement joins TRBV4-3 to TRBJ2-3; D is possibly TRBD2 (6 bases). Germline V lookup: CDR1 LGHNA, CDR2 YSLEER. The CDR3 is 17 amino acids. V was trimmed by 0 bases and J by 3 bases, leaving 16 bases between them. The CDR3 nucleotides read TGCGCCAGCAGCCAAGATCGGTTTGGGGGACTGACAGATACGCAGTATTTT. The encoded protein is CASSQDRFGGLTDTQYF.

This clone was seen only once. The V and J genes are TRBV9 and TRBJ1-2; D may be TRBD1 (6 bases). The CDR3 runs to 16 residues. CDR1 and CDR2 from the germline V gene are SGDLS and YYNGEE. The ends were cut back, 0 bases at V and 4 bases at J, with 16 bases in the middle. Here the CDR3 reads CASSVGGGGIPYGYTF. In nucleotides, the CDR3 is TGTGCCAGCAGCGTAGGAGGGGGTGGGATCCCCTATGGCTACACCTTC. Full variable domain (remainder filled in from reference TRBV9 and TRBJ1-2): DSGVTQTPKHLITATGQRVTLRCSPRSGDLSVYWYQQSLDQGLQFLIQYYNGEERAKGNILERFSAQQFPDLHSELNLSSLELGDSALYFCASSVGGGGIPYGYTFGSGTRLTVV.

The rearrangement joins TRBV9 to TRBJ2-2; TRBD2 matches 11 bases. V was pared by 3 bases and J by 6 bases, with 7 bases of the junction left unmatched. Germline lookup yields CDR1 SGDLS and CDR2 YYNGEE. The CDR3 loop spans 16 amino acids. The CDR3, as DNA: TGTGCCAGCAGCGAGCAGACTAGCGGGACCCCCGGGGAGCTGTTTTTT. It specifies CASSEQTSGTPGELFF.

V and J are TRBV28 and TRBJ2-5, with no clear D. Trimming removed 3 bases at V and 5 bases at J, with 10 bases between. Germline-derived CDR1 and CDR2 are MDHEN and SYDVKM. The CDR3 runs to 13 residues. The CDR3 sequence is CASSFGGLETQYF. The CDR3 DNA reads as TGTGCCAGCAGTTTTGGTGGCCTGGAGACCCAGTACTTC.

The chain links TRBV5-1 to TRBJ1-4; the match to TRBD1 covers 7 bases. The ends lost 3 bases at V and 8 bases at J; junction bases unmatched: 10. The V gene's germline CDR1 is SGHRS and CDR2 YFSETQ. CDR3 length equals 15 residues. Written as DNA, the CDR3 is TGCGCCAGCAGCTCGACAGGGTTGACGGAGGAAAAACTGTTTTTT. It translates to CASSSTGLTEEKLFF.

A single count supports this clone. This rearrangement joins TRBV7-2 to TRBJ1-5, with TRBD1 matching over 7 bases. Germline V gene sequence: CDR1 SGHTA, CDR2 FQGNSA. The trim removed 5 bases at V and 6 bases at J, leaving 10 bases unmatched. This CDR3 is 15 amino acids long. The CDR3 bases are TGTGCCAGCAGCCTAACGGGACAGATGACTCAGCCCCAGCATTTT. Protein product: CASSLTGQMTQPQHF.

This rearrangement joins TRBV20-1 to TRBJ2-2; TRBD1 is a possible D gene (5 bases). The CDR3 has 15 residues. Germline CDR1 is DFQATT and CDR2 is SNEGSKA (reference sequence). V was shortened by 3 bases and J by 7 bases, with 18 bases between the two germline ends. CDR3 sequence reads: CSASDTGERVGELFF. CDR3 in DNA: TGCAGTGCTAGTGATACAGGAGAGCGAGTCGGGGAGCTGTTTTTT.

This chain joins TRBV6-5 and TRBJ2-1; D is undetermined. In germline, CDR1 is MNHEY, CDR2 SVGAGI. Deletions cut 6 bases from V and 7 bases from J, with 7 bases between. CDR3 length: 11 amino acids. DNA for the CDR3: TGTGCCAGCAGCCTAAGTAATGAGCAGTTCTTC. Translating it yields CASSLSNEQFF.

The J gene is TRBJ1-5, the V gene TRBV4-1, with 8 nucleotides matching TRBD1. CDR3 size: 17 residues. Germline CDR1 reads MGHRA; CDR2 reads YSYEKL. V lost 1 base, J lost 1 base, and 6 bases stayed unmatched. CDR3 sequence (DNA): TGCGCCAGCAGCCAAGGACAGGGGATGGGGAGCAATCAGCCCCAGCATTTT. Translated: CASSQGQGMGSNQPQHF.

The chain joins TRBV30 to TRBJ2-3; D remains ambiguous. The germline V gene has CDR1 GTSNPN and CDR2 SVGIG (reference sequence). Trimming shortened V by 1 base and J by 1 base, and 9 bases separated the two germline ends. The CDR3 runs 14 residues. CDR3 region: CAWSGRLGTDTQYF. CDR3 coding DNA: TGTGCCTGGAGTGGCAGGCTTGGCACAGATACGCAGTATTTT. Using reference TRBV30 and TRBJ2-3 for the parts outside the CDR3, the full variable domain is SQTIHQWPATLVQPVGSPLSLECTVEGTSNPNLYWYRQAAGRGLQLLFYSVGIGQISSEVPQNLSASRPQDRQFILSSKKLLLSDSGFYLCAWSGRLGTDTQYFGPGTRLTVL.

This chain joins TRBV18 and TRBJ1-1; D is unresolved. The germline gives CDR1 KGHSH, CDR2 LQKENI. Trimming cost V 2 bases and J 1 base, with 11 bases left between them. This CDR3 has 15 amino acids. The CDR3 sequence: CASSPGLNRNTEAFF. As DNA, the CDR3 is TGTGCCAGCTCACCAGGTTTAAACAGGAACACTGAAGCTTTCTTT.